This TCR beta chain was retrieved from a study of blood T cell repertoires in COVID-19. Study-wide context: Whether acute or convalescent, the COVID-19 samples came from the United States, Italy and Spain. PBMCs, B-cell-depleted T cells, or T cells were the source of the cDNA or gDNA that made up the material.

In the source study's methods: Scientists estimated how many nucleated cells there were by amplifying reference gene primers. The repertoire was sequenced with immunoSEQ multiplex PCR; TCRdb's copy has only in-frame clones and lacks some. V and J calls plus clone size are reproduced from that table; the DNA served to infer D and trimming. The sample lists about 210,000 clones, about 88% seen once, with roughly 5% in the top ten. V trimming: 6 bases; J trimming: 4 bases; junction bases outside the gene matches: 9. The germline V gene encodes CDR1 LGHNT and CDR2 FRNRAP. The CDR3 loop spans 16 amino acids.

V gene TRBV12-5 combines with J gene TRBJ2-1; 10 nucleotides match TRBD1. The receptor's source is a woman between 40 and 55 years old with acute or convalescent COVID-19. Sequencing used peripheral blood. The CDR3 loop is CASGSDGTGAYNEQFF. For the CDR3, the DNA is TGTGCTAGTGGCTCGGACGGGACAGGGGCTTACAATGAGCAGTTCTTC.